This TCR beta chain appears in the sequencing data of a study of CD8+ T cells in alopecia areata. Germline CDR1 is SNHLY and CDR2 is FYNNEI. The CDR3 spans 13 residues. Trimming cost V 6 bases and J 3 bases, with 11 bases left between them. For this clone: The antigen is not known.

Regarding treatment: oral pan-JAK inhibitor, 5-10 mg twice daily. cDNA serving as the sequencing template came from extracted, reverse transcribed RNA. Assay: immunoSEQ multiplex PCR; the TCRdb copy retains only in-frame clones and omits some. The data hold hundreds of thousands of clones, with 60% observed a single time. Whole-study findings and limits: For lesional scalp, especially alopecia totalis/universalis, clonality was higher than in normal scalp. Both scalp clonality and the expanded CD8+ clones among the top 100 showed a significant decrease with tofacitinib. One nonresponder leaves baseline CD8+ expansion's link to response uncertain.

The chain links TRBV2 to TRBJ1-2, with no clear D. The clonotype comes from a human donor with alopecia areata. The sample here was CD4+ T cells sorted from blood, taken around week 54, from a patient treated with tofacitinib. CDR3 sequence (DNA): TGTGCCAGCAGAGGTCGGGCGGACTATGGCTACACCTTC. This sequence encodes CASRGRADYGYTF.